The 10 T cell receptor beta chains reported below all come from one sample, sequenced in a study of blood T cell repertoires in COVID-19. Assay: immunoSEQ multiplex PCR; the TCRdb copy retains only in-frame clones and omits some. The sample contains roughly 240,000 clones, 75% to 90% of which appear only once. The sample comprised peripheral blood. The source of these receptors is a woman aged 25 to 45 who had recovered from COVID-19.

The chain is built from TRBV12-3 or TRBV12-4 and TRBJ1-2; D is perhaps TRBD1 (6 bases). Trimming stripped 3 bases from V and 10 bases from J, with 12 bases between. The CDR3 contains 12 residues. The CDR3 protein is CASSFLGTPYTF. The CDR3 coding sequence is TGTGCCAGCAGTTTCTTGGGGACACCCTACACCTTC.

For the CDR3, the DNA is TGTGCCAGCAGCGTCGGGGGACAGGGTTCCGACGAGCAGTACTTC. The encoded protein is CASSVGGQGSDEQYF. The chain has TRBV9 and TRBJ2-7; TRBD1 matches 9 bases. CDR1 SGDLS and CDR2 YYNGEE come from the germline V gene. CDR3 length: 15 residues. Losses at the gene ends were 2 bases for V and 5 bases for J; bases not matched to a gene: 8.

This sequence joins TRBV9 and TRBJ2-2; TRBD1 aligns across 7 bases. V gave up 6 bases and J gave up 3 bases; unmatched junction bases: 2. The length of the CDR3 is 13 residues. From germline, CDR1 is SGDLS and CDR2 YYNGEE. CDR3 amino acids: CASKGQYTGELFF. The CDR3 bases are TGTGCCAGCAAGGGACAGTACACCGGGGAGCTGTTTTTT.

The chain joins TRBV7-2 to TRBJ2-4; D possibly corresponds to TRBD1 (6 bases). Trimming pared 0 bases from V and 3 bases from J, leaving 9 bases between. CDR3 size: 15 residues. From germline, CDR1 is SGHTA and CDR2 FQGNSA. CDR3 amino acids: CASSLAAGDKNIQYF. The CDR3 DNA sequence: TGTGCCAGCAGCTTAGCGGCAGGGGACAAAAACATTCAGTACTTC.

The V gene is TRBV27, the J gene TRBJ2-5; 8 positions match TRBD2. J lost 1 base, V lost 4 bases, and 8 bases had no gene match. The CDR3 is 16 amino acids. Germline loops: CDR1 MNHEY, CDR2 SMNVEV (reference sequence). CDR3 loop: CASSSLGGTSQETQYF. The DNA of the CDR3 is TGTGCCAGCAGTTCACTTGGCGGGACTAGCCAAGAGACCCAGTACTTC.

In DNA, the CDR3 is TGTGCCAGCAGCTCACCAACGACGGGGAACACTGAAGCTTTCTTT. Translated, it gives CASSSPTTGNTEAFF. The V call is TRBV7-9, the J call TRBJ1-1, with D unresolved. CDR3 length: 15 amino acids. V lost 4 bases, J lost 1 base, and 13 bases lay in between. From germline, CDR1 is SEHNR and CDR2 FQNEAQ (reference sequence). The variable domain in full, completed from reference TRBV7-9 and TRBJ1-1, reads DTGVSQNPRHKITKRGQNVTFRCDPISEHNRLYWYRQTLGQGPEFLTYFQNEAQLEKSRLLSDRFSAERPKGSFSTLEIQRTEQGDSAMYLCASSSPTTGNTEAFFGQGTRLTVV.

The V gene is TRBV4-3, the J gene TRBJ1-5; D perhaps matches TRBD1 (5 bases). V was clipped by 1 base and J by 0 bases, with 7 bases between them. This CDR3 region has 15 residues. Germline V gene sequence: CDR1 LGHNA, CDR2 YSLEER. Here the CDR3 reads CASSQGGSSNQPQHF. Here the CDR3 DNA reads TGCGCCAGCAGCCAAGGGGGCTCTAGCAATCAGCCCCAGCATTTT.

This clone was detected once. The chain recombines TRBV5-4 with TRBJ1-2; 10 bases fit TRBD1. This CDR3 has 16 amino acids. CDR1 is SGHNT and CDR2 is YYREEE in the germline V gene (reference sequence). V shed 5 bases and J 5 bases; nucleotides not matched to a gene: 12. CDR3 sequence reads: CASRPGTGVGGYGYTF. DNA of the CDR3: TGTGCCAGCAGACCCGGGACAGGGGTCGGGGGTTATGGCTACACCTTC.

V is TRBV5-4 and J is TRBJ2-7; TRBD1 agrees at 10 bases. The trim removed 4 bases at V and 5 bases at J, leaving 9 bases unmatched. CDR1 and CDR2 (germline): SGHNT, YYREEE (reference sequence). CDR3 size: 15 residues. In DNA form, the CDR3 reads TGTGCCAGCAGCCGCGGTGGGACAGGGGTCAACGAGCAGTACTTC. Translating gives CASSRGGTGVNEQYF.

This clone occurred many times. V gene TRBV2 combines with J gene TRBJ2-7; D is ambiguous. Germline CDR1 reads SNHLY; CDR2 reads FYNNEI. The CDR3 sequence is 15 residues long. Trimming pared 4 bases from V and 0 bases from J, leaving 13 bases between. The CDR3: CASSAALTGSYEQYF. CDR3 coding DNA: TGTGCCAGCAGTGCGGCTTTGACGGGCTCCTACGAGCAGTACTTC.